Listed below are T cell receptor beta chains from one sample, sequenced in a study of human T cells and chemical hapten exposure. One entry per CDR3 protein results from TCRdb running MiXCR on the RACE reads. In the table there are more than 80,000 distinct CDR3 sequences, around 7.8% of which are singletons. This specimen was whole blood, taken in connection with sensitization to the hapten diphenylcyclopropenone (DPC). The receptors originated from a woman aged 30 to 39 with alopecia areata. Some clones in this sample may be carry-over from other donors' samples. CDR3s include the opening cysteine and the closing phenylalanine or tryptophan. The D gene is left open where the match is weak. Size tells how often a clone was seen (once, few, many) or the class of an expanded clone, and some rows leave it out.

d_gene,abundance,j_gene,v_gene,CDR3nt,CDR3aa
TRBD1,many,TRBJ2-7,TRBV9,TGTGCCAGCAGCGTAGGGGGACAGGGTGCCGAGCAGTACTTC,CASSVGGQGAEQYF
.,many,TRBJ2-3,TRBV6-2/TRBV6-3,TGTGCCAGCAGTTACAGCGTCAGCACAGATACGCAGTATTTT,CASSYSVSTDTQYF
.,many,TRBJ2-6,TRBV25-1,TGTGCCAGCAGTGGTGACAGTAGTCCGTTAAACTCTGGGGCCAACGTCCTGACTTTC,CASSGDSSPLNSGANVLTF
TRBD1,.,TRBJ1-1,TRBV12-3/TRBV12-4,TGTGCCAGCAGTTCCGGGACAGGGAACACTGAAGCTTTCTTT,CASSSGTGNTEAFF
TRBD1,many,TRBJ2-7,TRBV12-3/TRBV12-4,TGTGCCAGCAGTTTCGGCCGGGACAGGACCTACGAGCAGTACTTC,CASSFGRDRTYEQYF
TRBD1,many,TRBJ1-4,TRBV7-2,TGTGCCAGCAGCTTAGCGCTAACAGGGGGTGCGAATGAAAAACTGTTTTTT,CASSLALTGGANEKLFF
.,many,TRBJ1-3,TRBV6-1,TGTGCCAGCAGATTGGGACAAGGAAACACCATATATTTT,CASRLGQGNTIYF
.,.,TRBJ1-1,TRBV20-1,TGCAGTGCTTCGCGGGGTGTCATGAACACTGAAGCTTTCTTT,CSASRGVMNTEAFF
.,many,TRBJ1-3,TRBV27,TGTGCCAGCAGTTTAGGGCCCACCGGGAGAAACACCATATATTTT,CASSLGPTGRNTIYF
.,many,TRBJ2-4,TRBV7-9,TGTGCCAGCAGCTTGGGAAGGGGAGGTGACATTCAGTACTTC,CASSLGRGGDIQYF
.,.,TRBJ2-7,TRBV11-2,TGTGCCAGCAAGGAGTGGAGGTCCTACGAGCAGTACTTC,CASKEWRSYEQYF
TRBD2,many,TRBJ2-7,TRBV6-6,TGTGCCAGTGGGACCGGGGGGAGGTACGAGCAGTACTTC,CASGTGGRYEQYF
.,many,TRBJ2-3,TRBV2,TGTGCCAGCACGTGGACGGGACGCACAGATACGCAGTATTTT,CASTWTGRTDTQYF
.,many,TRBJ2-1,TRBV4-2,TGTGCCAGCAGCCAAGACCGGCGGGACAGCCAAAATGAGCAGTTCTTC,CASSQDRRDSQNEQFF
.,few,TRBJ1-3,TRBV12-3/TRBV12-4,TGTGCCTCCGAGACTCGAAACACCATATATTTT,CASETRNTIYF
.,few,TRBJ1-2,TRBV29-1,TGCAGCGTTGAAAAAGGGCCCATTTATGGCTACACCTTC,CSVEKGPIYGYTF
TRBD1,few,TRBJ1-2,TRBV12-3/TRBV12-4,TGTGCCAGCAGTTTCGCAGGGGGCGAGGGCTACACCTTC,CASSFAGGEGYTF
TRBD1,.,TRBJ2-7,TRBV6-1,TGTGCCAGCGTCTCCGGGACAGGTTGGCACGAGCAGTACTTC,CASVSGTGWHEQYF
.,many,TRBJ1-2,TRBV29-1,TGCAGCGTTGGTCCCCACGACAGAAGTAGCTATGGCTACACCTTC,CSVGPHDRSSYGYTF
TRBD2,few,TRBJ2-3,TRBV12-3/TRBV12-4,TGTGCCAGCAGTTTAACACGGGGGGGCCGGGTCACAGATACGCAGTATTTT,CASSLTRGGRVTDTQYF
.,.,TRBJ1-3,TRBV12-3/TRBV12-4,TGTGCCAGCGGGACTGGCTCTGGAAACACCATATATTTT,CASGTGSGNTIYF
.,many,TRBJ1-1,TRBV5-6,TGTGCCAGCCAGCAGGGGTGGGGAGAGAACACTGAAGCTTTCTTT,CASQQGWGENTEAFF
.,few,TRBJ1-1,TRBV5-1,TGCGCCAGCAGCTTGAGTATAGATCTCCTGAACACTGAAGCTTTCTTT,CASSLSIDLLNTEAFF
.,.,TRBJ1-1,TRBV7-9,TGTGCCAGCAGCCCAGGGTGGGCGGATGCGGGGGCGATGAACACTGAAGCTTTCTTT,CASSPGWADAGAMNTEAFF
.,few,TRBJ1-5,TRBV27,TGTGCCAGCAAGGGGGAGAGTCTCAATCAGCCCCAGCATTTT,CASKGESLNQPQHF
TRBD1,many,TRBJ2-3,TRBV6-5,TGTGCCAGCAGAAAAGGACAGGGCAGGGCAACAGATACGCAGTATTTT,CASRKGQGRATDTQYF
.,many,TRBJ2-1,TRBV3-1,TGTGCCAGCAGCCCTTCAGCACACAATGAGCAGTTCTTC,CASSPSAHNEQFF
.,few,TRBJ1-1,TRBV3-1,TGTGCCAGCAGCCAAGATCTGGGGTACACTGAAGCTTTCTTT,CASSQDLGYTEAFF
.,many,TRBJ1-1,TRBV21-1,TGTGCCAGCAGCAAAGGTCAGACAGACAGGCGGAACACTGAAGCTTTCTTT,CASSKGQTDRRNTEAFF
.,many,TRBJ2-7,TRBV20-1,TGCAGTGCTAGAGATAATAAGGGAGCGGACAATACGTACTTC,CSARDNKGADNTYF
.,few,TRBJ2-7,TRBV6-2/TRBV6-3,TGTGCCAGCAGTTACTCGAGTAGGGAGCAGTACTTC,CASSYSSREQYF
TRBD1,many,TRBJ2-7,TRBV20-1,TGCAGTGCTAGAGGGACAGGGGGCGACGAGCAGTACTTC,CSARGTGGDEQYF
TRBD1,many,TRBJ2-7,TRBV10-3,TGTGCCATCAGTGAGACCCGACAGGGGGGCTACGAGCAGTACTTC,CAISETRQGGYEQYF
.,.,TRBJ2-7,TRBV19,TGTGCCAGTAGTATAGCCCCCCCGGGGGAGAGCTCCTACGAGCAGTACTTC,CASSIAPPGESSYEQYF
TRBD1,many,TRBJ1-1,TRBV3-1,TGTGCCAGCAGCGCCGGGACAGGGACACTGAACACTGAAGCTTTCTTT,CASSAGTGTLNTEAFF
.,many,TRBJ1-2,TRBV5-6,TGTGCCAGCAGCTTGGATACGGGGGTGAACTATGGCTACACCTTC,CASSLDTGVNYGYTF
.,many,TRBJ2-1,TRBV4-2,TGTGCCAGCAGCCAAGTCTCAGGTCCCGGGGGAGATGAGCAGTTCTTC,CASSQVSGPGGDEQFF
TRBD1,.,TRBJ1-4,TRBV29-1,TGCAGCGTTGCCGGCCCGTGGGACAGGAGCACTCATGCAACTAATGAAAAACTGTTTTTT,CSVAGPWDRSTHATNEKLFF
.,many,TRBJ2-7,TRBV5-1,TGCGCCAGCAGCTTGGGGGCAGGGGCCTACGAGCAGTACTTC,CASSLGAGAYEQYF
.,many,TRBJ2-1,TRBV7-3,TGTGCCAGCAGCCCAGGGCTCCGCTCCTACAATGAGCAGTTCTTC,CASSPGLRSYNEQFF
.,.,TRBJ1-1,TRBV11-2,TGTGCCAGCAGCTTAAGGAGGGAAGCCACTGAAGCTTTCTTT,CASSLRREATEAFF
TRBD1,few,TRBJ2-7,TRBV29-1,TGCAGCGGCAGACAGGGGGAGAGGGAGCAGTACTTC,CSGRQGEREQYF
.,.,TRBJ1-2,TRBV4-1,TGCGCCAGCAGCCGGGGATTAAACTATGGCTACACCTTC,CASSRGLNYGYTF
TRBD2,many,TRBJ2-1,TRBV12-3/TRBV12-4,TGTGCCAGCAGTCCACGACTAGCGGGGGGGCCTTATGAGCAGTTCTTC,CASSPRLAGGPYEQFF
TRBD2,few,TRBJ2-1,TRBV6-1,TGTGCCAGCAGTGACACTAGCGGGGGGGTCGGTGAGCAGTTCTTC,CASSDTSGGVGEQFF
.,.,TRBJ1-1,TRBV2,TGTGCCAGCAGTTATACAGGGAGGACTGAAGCTTTCTTT,CASSYTGRTEAFF
.,.,TRBJ2-6,TRBV20-1,TGCAGTGCTAGAGAGTCCCGTTCTGGGGCCAACGTCCTGACTTTC,CSARESRSGANVLTF
TRBD1,.,TRBJ1-6,TRBV25-1,TGTGCCAGCCGGGACAGCCATAATTCACCCCTCCACTTT,CASRDSHNSPLHF
.,many,TRBJ1-1,TRBV9,TGTGCCCGGCCTAATCCAGAAAACCCGCGGGACACTGAAGCTTTCTTT,CARPNPENPRDTEAFF
.,few,TRBJ2-3,TRBV29-1,TGCAGCGTTACGTCGGGGGTAGATACGCAGTATTTT,CSVTSGVDTQYF
.,many,TRBJ2-7,TRBV6-5,TGTGCCAGCAGTCCTGGCCCCGCCGGGAGCTACGAGCAGTACTTC,CASSPGPAGSYEQYF
TRBD1,.,TRBJ2-2,TRBV20-1,TGCAGTGCTAGAGGAGACAGGGGTAGGAACACCGGGGAGCTGTTTTTT,CSARGDRGRNTGELFF
TRBD1,many,TRBJ2-7,TRBV20-1,TGCAGTGCTAGTAACAGGGGGCGCAACAACGAGCAGTACTTC,CSASNRGRNNEQYF
TRBD1,.,TRBJ1-1,TRBV2,TGTGCCAGCCGACCGGGACAGGGTAACACTGAAGCTTTCTTT,CASRPGQGNTEAFF